The 24 T cell receptor beta chains below were found in one sample sequenced in a study of OX40 agonist ivuxolimab in advanced cancers. Only in-frame clones appear in the TCRdb table, and some are missing; sequencing was by immunoSEQ multiplex PCR. The sample lists tens of thousands of clones; over 80% were seen once. This specimen was CD4+ or CD8+ T cells sorted from blood, taken in a trial of the OX40 agonist ivuxolimab. The receptors here all came from an adult with an advanced solid tumor such as melanoma, head and neck, liver or kidney cancer.

The chain recombines TRBV7-3 with TRBJ2-2; D is uncertain. From germline, CDR1 is SGHTA and CDR2 FQGTGA. Trimming left V 2 bases short and J 5 bases short, with 6 bases between. The length of the CDR3 is 13 residues. CDR3 sequence reads: CASSLAATGELFF. In nucleotides, the CDR3 is TGTGCCAGCAGCTTAGCGGCGACCGGGGAGCTGTTTTTT.

V usage is TRBV6-1 and J usage is TRBJ2-7; 8 bases line up with TRBD1. Trimming cost V 10 bases and J 2 bases; bases outside gene matches: 10. This CDR3 is 14 amino acids long. CDR1 is MNHNS and CDR2 is SASEGT in the germline V gene. CDR3: CATRSGQATYEQYF. The CDR3 nucleotides are TGTGCCACCCGCTCGGGACAGGCGACCTACGAGCAGTACTTC.

The chain employs TRBV11-3 and TRBJ2-4, with 7 bases lining up with TRBD1. The CDR3 has 13 amino acids. CDR1 and CDR2 (germline): SGHNT, YENEEA. J gave up 6 bases and V 2 bases, and 1 base lay outside the gene matches. The CDR3 spells CASSLNRGNIQYF. CDR3 coding DNA: TGTGCCAGCAGCTTAAACAGGGGAAACATTCAGTACTTC.

The chain is built from TRBV9 and TRBJ2-7, with TRBD2 identical over 8 bases. The CDR3 length is 14 residues. Germline CDR1 and CDR2: SGDLS and YYNGEE. V dropped 6 bases and J dropped 1; count of bases not matched to a gene: 6. Here the CDR3 reads CASNPSGGSYEQYF. DNA of the CDR3: TGTGCCAGCAACCCCTCGGGGGGGTCCTACGAGCAGTACTTC.

CDR3 protein: CASSDRTGFDGLEKLFF. Written as DNA, the CDR3 is TGTGCCAGCAGCGATAGGACAGGGTTTGACGGCCTTGAAAAACTGTTTTTT. V gene TRBV5-4 combines with J gene TRBJ1-4; 8 bases are shared with TRBD1. From germline, CDR1 is SGHNT and CDR2 YYREEE (reference sequence). Unmatched junction bases numbered 15, after V lost 4 bases and J lost 7 bases. The CDR3 is 17 amino acids.

J is TRBJ2-2 and V is TRBV18, with TRBD2 matching 14 bases. The CDR3 runs 16 residues. V was clipped by 2 bases and J by 5 bases; unmatched bases: 1. CDR1 is KGHSH and CDR2 is LQKENI in the germline V gene. The CDR3 region is CASSPGTSGRTGELFF. The CDR3 bases are TGTGCCAGCTCACCAGGGACTAGCGGGAGAACCGGGGAGCTGTTTTTT.

The J gene is TRBJ1-3, the V gene TRBV25-1; D is uncertain. Germline CDR1 reads MGHDK; CDR2 reads SYGVNS. The ends were cut back, 3 bases at V and 2 bases at J, with 8 bases in the middle. The CDR3 length is 14 residues. CDR3 sequence reads: CASSDLLTGNTIYF. The DNA of the CDR3 is TGTGCCAGCAGTGATCTTCTCACTGGAAACACCATATATTTT.

The chain is built from TRBV5-4 and TRBJ1-2; D unresolved. Trimming pared 2 bases from V and 1 base from J, leaving 12 bases between. Germline V lookup: CDR1 SGHNT, CDR2 YYREEE (reference sequence). The length of the CDR3 is 15 residues. The CDR3 sequence: CASSLMADNNYGYTF. CDR3 bases: TGTGCCAGCAGCTTAATGGCTGATAATAACTATGGCTACACCTTC.

The chain links TRBV7-8 to TRBJ1-2; 7 bases agree with TRBD1. From germline, CDR1 is SGHVS and CDR2 FQNEAQ. J was trimmed by 1 base and V by 4 bases; bases with no gene match: 9. There are 16 residues in the CDR3. In nucleotides, the CDR3 is TGTGCCAGCAGCTCCGTCGGGACAGCGAGTAACTATGGCTACACCTTC. It specifies CASSSVGTASNYGYTF.

The chain links TRBV5-1 to TRBJ2-3; no clear D gene. The CDR3 is 15 residues long. The V gene lost 0 bases and the J gene lost 0 bases, with 8 bases spanning the gap. Looked up from germline, CDR1 is SGHRS and CDR2 is YFSETQ. CDR3 in amino acids: CASSLERPSTDTQYF. The CDR3 region has the DNA TGCGCCAGCAGCTTGGAAAGACCTAGCACAGATACGCAGTATTTT.

This clone was recorded a few times. J is TRBJ1-3 and V is TRBV28; D ambiguous. The ends were cut back, 7 bases at V and 4 bases at J, with 14 bases in the middle. Germline V gives CDR1 MDHEN, CDR2 SYDVKM. The CDR3 has 14 residues. The CDR3 DNA follows: TGTGCCAGCACTGGCGTATCCCGGGGAAACACCATATATTTT. Protein product: CASTGVSRGNTIYF.

This chain connects TRBV18 to TRBJ1-3, with 9 nucleotides matching TRBD1. This CDR3 has 18 amino acids. V shed 3 bases and J 2 bases; nucleotides not matched to a gene: 11. CDR1 and CDR2 (germline): KGHSH, LQKENI. CDR3 DNA sequence: TGTGCCAGCTCACCGACTCCAGGGACAGGGAGTCCTGGAAACACCATATATTTT. It is translated as CASSPTPGTGSPGNTIYF.

CDR3 amino acids: CASSNGLGEKLFF. The CDR3 DNA sequence: TGTGCCAGCTCAAATGGACTCGGGGAAAAACTGTTTTTT. V gene TRBV18 combines with J gene TRBJ1-4; D not resolved. The CDR3 has 13 amino acids. Trimming pared 5 bases from V and 8 bases from J, leaving 12 bases between. Germline V gene sequence: CDR1 KGHSH, CDR2 LQKENI.

The rearrangement links TRBV30 to TRBJ1-4, with D possibly matching TRBD1 (6 bases). Germline assignment: CDR1 GTSNPN and CDR2 SVGIG (reference sequence). With 5 bases removed from V and 4 bases from J, the gap between germline ends came to 11 bases. The CDR3 length is 13 residues. CDR3 amino acids: CAWRQVINEKLFF. The CDR3 coding sequence is TGTGCCTGGCGACAGGTGATTAATGAAAAACTGTTTTTT.

The chain combines TRBV28 with TRBJ2-7; D possibly corresponds to TRBD1 (6 bases). CDR1 is MDHEN, CDR2 SYDVKM, per germline. The CDR3 is made up of 15 amino acids. Between the trimmed V and J ends, which lost 5 bases and 3 bases, there was a span of 17 bases. The CDR3 spells CASSPTSGHIYEQYF. CDR3 nucleotides: TGTGCCAGCAGTCCTACCTCGGGACACATCTACGAGCAGTACTTC. Filled out from reference TRBV28 and TRBJ2-7, the complete variable domain reads DVKVTQSSRYLVKRTGEKVFLECVQDMDHENMFWYRQDPGLGLRLIYFSYDVKMKEKGDIPEGYSVSREKKERFSLILESASTNQTSMYLCASSPTSGHIYEQYFGPGTRLTVT.

CDR3 sequence: CASSQAEVETTDTQYF. CDR3 DNA sequence: TGTGCCAGCAGCCAAGCAGAGGTCGAGACCACAGATACGCAGTATTTT. The chain carries TRBV4-2 and TRBJ2-3; unclear D gene. The CDR3 runs 16 residues. The V gene lost 1 base and the J gene lost 2 bases, with 13 bases spanning the gap. Germline V lookup: CDR1 LGHNA, CDR2 YNFKEQ.

The CDR3 DNA reads TGTGCCAGCAGCGTATCGAGCGGGAGGGGGCTTAGCACAGATACGCAGTATTTT. This codes for CASSVSSGRGLSTDTQYF. The rearrangement links TRBV9 to TRBJ2-3; TRBD2 aligns across 10 bases. The CDR3 sequence is 18 residues long. CDR1 is SGDLS and CDR2 is YYNGEE in the germline V gene. The ends lost 1 base at V and 0 bases at J; junction bases unmatched: 8.

V and J are TRBV2 and TRBJ1-3; D is ambiguous. V was pared by 4 bases and J by 0 bases, with 7 bases between. This CDR3 is 14 amino acids long. CDR1 is SNHLY, CDR2 FYNNEI, per germline. The CDR3 nucleotides read TGTGCCAGCAGTGTTGGACGCTCTGGAAACACCATATATTTT. As protein: CASSVGRSGNTIYF.

The genes are TRBV30 and TRBJ1-5; D gene uncertain. This CDR3 contains 14 residues. Germline values: CDR1 GTSNPN, CDR2 SVGIG (reference sequence). Trimming shortened V by 0 bases and J by 1 base, and 7 bases separated the two germline ends. DNA of the CDR3: TGTGCCTGGAGTGTACGAGGGAGCAATCAGCCCCAGCATTTT. The encoded protein is CAWSVRGSNQPQHF.

The V gene is TRBV10-3, the J gene TRBJ1-1; TRBD1 aligns across 9 bases. The CDR3 is 14 residues long. The V and J ends lost 6 bases and 1 base, in that order; junction bases with no gene match: 3. The germline gives CDR1 ENHRY, CDR2 SYGVKD. The CDR3 is CAIRGQGGNTEAFF. DNA of the CDR3: TGTGCCATCAGGGGACAGGGTGGGAACACTGAAGCTTTCTTT.

The CDR3 sequence: CASSLGGQGYEQYF. Here the CDR3 DNA reads TGTGCCAGCAGCTTAGGGGGACAGGGCTACGAGCAGTACTTC. The genes are TRBV7-9 and TRBJ2-7; 9 bases are shared with TRBD1. The germline gives CDR1 SEHNR, CDR2 FQNEAQ (reference sequence). This CDR3 comprises 14 residues. After removal of 1 base from V and 3 bases from J, the junction contained 1 base not matched to a gene.

This clone was seen a single time. The V call is TRBV2, the J call TRBJ2-4; D might be TRBD2 (5 bases). V gave up 7 bases and J gave up 1 base, with 8 bases separating them. This CDR3 contains 13 residues. Germline V gene sequence: CDR1 SNHLY, CDR2 FYNNEI. DNA of the CDR3: TGTGCCAGCAAGCCGGGGGCCAAAAACATTCAGTACTTC. Translation: CASKPGAKNIQYF.

The chain employs TRBV6-5 and TRBJ2-2; TRBD1 agrees at 8 bases. The CDR3 consists of 15 residues. Germline-derived CDR1 and CDR2 are MNHEY and SVGAGI. V lost 5 bases to trimming and J lost 3 bases; unmatched junction nucleotides: 5. CDR3 region: CASSKQGVDTGELFF. DNA of the CDR3: TGTGCCAGCAGTAAACAGGGGGTCGACACCGGGGAGCTGTTTTTT.

This chain joins TRBV18 and TRBJ1-1; D gene uncertain. CDR3 length equals 13 residues. Germline V gene data show CDR1 as KGHSH and CDR2 as LQKENI. V was shortened by 6 bases and J by 1 base, with 9 bases between the two germline ends. The CDR3 DNA reads as TGTGCCAGCTCGGCACAACCGAACACTGAAGCTTTCTTT. Translated: CASSAQPNTEAFF.